This TCR beta chain was identified in a study of T cell repertoires in aging, cancer and after chemotherapy. Study at large: Donor ages fell into six groups from 30 or younger up to 70 or older. Repeat sampling of healthy donors over several months to years showed clear clonal overlap.

Findings and caveats of the study: In each cancer cohort, median generation probability increased across chemotherapy, suggesting thymic output rebounded. Age-matched healthy donors had significantly more diverse, less clonal blood TCR repertoires than untreated cancer patients.

In germline, CDR1 is MNHEY, CDR2 SVGAGI. The CDR3 runs 16 residues. Trimming left V 6 bases short and J 9 bases short, with 24 bases between. A note on this clonotype: Its antigen is not known.

TRB rearrangements spanning V, D and J were amplified using mixed TRB-A/B primers. In TCRdb, the multiplex PCR reads were re-called with MiXCR into one record per CDR3 protein. Of around 15,000 distinct CDR3 sequences in the sample, over 45% are singletons; the top ten hold about 11%. The template was genomic DNA from peripheral blood, not RNA. The sample was blood. The receptor was derived from a human donor in good health. The rearrangement uses TRBV6-5 and TRBJ2-1; D is perhaps TRBD1 (8 bases). For the CDR3, the DNA is TGTGCCAGCAGCCCCACCGGACAGGGAGGGACGGGTGAGCAGTTCTTC. This encodes CASSPTGQGGTGEQFF.